The 9 T cell receptor beta chains in this list originate from one sample, sequenced in a study of OX40 agonist ivuxolimab in advanced cancers. TCRdb keeps only in-frame clones here, not all; method: immunoSEQ multiplex PCR. The top ten hold 5% of the sample, which has tens of thousands of clones, around 80% seen once. The starting material was CD4+ or CD8+ T cells sorted from blood, obtained in a trial of the OX40 agonist ivuxolimab. These receptors came from an adult with an advanced solid tumor such as melanoma, head and neck, liver or kidney cancer.

The chain carries TRBV19 and TRBJ2-3, with D perhaps TRBD1 (6 bases). This CDR3 contains 15 residues. Germline V gene lookup returns CDR1 LNHDA and CDR2 SQIVND (reference sequence). Trimming stripped 4 bases from V and 0 bases from J, with 11 bases between. CDR3 nucleotides: TGTGCCAGTAGTACCGTACAGGGTAGCACAGATACGCAGTATTTT. This sequence encodes CASSTVQGSTDTQYF. Complete variable domain (other parts from reference TRBV19 and TRBJ2-3): DGGITQSPKYLFRKEGQNVTLSCEQNLNHDAMYWYRQDPGQGLRLIYYSQIVNDFQKGDIAEGYSVSREKKESFPLTVTSAQKNPTAFYLCASSTVQGSTDTQYFGPGTRLTVL.

In DNA form, the CDR3 reads TGTGCCAGCAGCCCCGGGACAGGGGGCATCCAGGCCGGGGAGCTGTTTTTT. This translates into CASSPGTGGIQAGELFF. This rearrangement joins TRBV7-6 to TRBJ2-2; 12 bases align to TRBD1. The CDR3 totals 17 residues. With 5 bases clipped from V and 6 bases from J, the junction kept 10 bases outside the gene matches. Germline V gene sequence: CDR1 SGHVS, CDR2 FNYEAQ.

This clone is a singleton in its sample. The chain couples TRBV2 to TRBJ2-7; possibly TRBD1 for D (6 bases). The germline gives CDR1 SNHLY, CDR2 FYNNEI. The CDR3 runs 14 residues. V was trimmed by 4 bases and J by 5 bases, leaving 15 bases between them. In nucleotides, the CDR3 is TGTGCCAGCAGTGTACAGGGTAGTAGCGACGAGCAGTACTTC. Its translation is CASSVQGSSDEQYF.

This clone occurred a few times. DNA of the CDR3: TGTGCCAGCAGCGCAACAGAGACTCAGCCCCAGCATTTT. This sequence encodes CASSATETQPQHF. The V gene is TRBV7-8, the J gene TRBJ1-5; D is ambiguous. The V end was cut by 5 bases, the J end by 6 bases, with 11 bases between. This CDR3 is 13 amino acids long. Germline assignment: CDR1 SGHVS and CDR2 FQNEAQ.

V is TRBV4-2 and J is TRBJ1-4; D is perhaps TRBD1 (5 bases). This CDR3 is 13 amino acids long. V shed 6 bases and J shed 3 bases, with 8 bases lying between them. Germline CDR1 is LGHNA and CDR2 is YNFKEQ. CDR3: CASRSGPNEKLFF. The DNA for the CDR3 is TGTGCCAGCAGGTCAGGGCCTAATGAAAAACTGTTTTTT.

The chain links TRBV5-1 to TRBJ2-5, with 7 nucleotides matching TRBD2. The CDR3 has 15 amino acids. From germline, CDR1 is SGHRS and CDR2 YFSETQ. The junction had 7 bases not matched to a gene; V was cut back by 3 bases and J by 2 bases. DNA for the CDR3: TGCGCCAGCAGCTGGCTACCTAGCGGTCAAGAGACCCAGTACTTC. It is translated as CASSWLPSGQETQYF.

CDR3 sequence reads: CASSDGDRAGSPLHF. CDR3 coding DNA: TGTGCCAGTAGTGATGGTGACAGGGCCGGGTCACCCCTCCACTTT. The genes are TRBV19 and TRBJ1-6, with 7 bases fitting TRBD1. Germline V CDR1 and CDR2: LNHDA, SQIVND (reference sequence). Trimming removed 5 bases from V and 10 bases from J; junction bases left unmatched: 11. The CDR3 runs 15 residues.

The chain combines TRBV9 with TRBJ2-7; TRBD1 aligns across 8 bases. Germline CDR1 reads SGDLS; CDR2 reads YYNGEE. The CDR3 covers 15 residues. J gave up 4 bases and V 3 bases, and 9 bases lay outside the gene matches. The CDR3 sequence: CASSDQPGGGYEQYF. In nucleotides, the CDR3 is TGTGCCAGCAGCGACCAGCCAGGGGGCGGATACGAGCAGTACTTC.

The chain is built from TRBV9 and TRBJ2-3, with 9 nucleotides matching TRBD2. The V gene end was trimmed by 0 bases and the J gene end by 7 bases; junction bases not matched to a gene: 12. There are 17 residues in the CDR3. Germline V gene data show CDR1 as SGDLS and CDR2 as YYNGEE. CDR3 region: CASSVGDVGLAVNTQYF. In DNA, the CDR3 is TGTGCCAGCAGCGTAGGAGATGTGGGACTAGCCGTTAATACGCAGTATTTT.